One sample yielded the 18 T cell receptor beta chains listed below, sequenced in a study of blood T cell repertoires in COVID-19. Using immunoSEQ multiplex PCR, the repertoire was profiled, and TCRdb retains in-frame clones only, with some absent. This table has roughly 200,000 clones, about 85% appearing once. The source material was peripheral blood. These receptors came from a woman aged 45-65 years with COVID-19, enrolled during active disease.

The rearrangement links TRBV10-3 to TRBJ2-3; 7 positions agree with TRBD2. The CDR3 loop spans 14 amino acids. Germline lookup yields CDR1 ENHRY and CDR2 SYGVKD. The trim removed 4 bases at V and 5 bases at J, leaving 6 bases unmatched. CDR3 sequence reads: CAISGGRGQDTQYF. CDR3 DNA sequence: TGTGCCATCAGTGGAGGGAGGGGTCAAGATACGCAGTATTTT.

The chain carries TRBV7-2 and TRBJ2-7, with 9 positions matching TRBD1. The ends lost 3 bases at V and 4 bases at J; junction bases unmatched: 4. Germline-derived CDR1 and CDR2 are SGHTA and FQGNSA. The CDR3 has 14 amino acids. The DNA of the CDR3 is TGTGCCAGCAGCTTGGTACAGGGGGCGTACGAGCAGTACTTC. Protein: CASSLVQGAYEQYF.

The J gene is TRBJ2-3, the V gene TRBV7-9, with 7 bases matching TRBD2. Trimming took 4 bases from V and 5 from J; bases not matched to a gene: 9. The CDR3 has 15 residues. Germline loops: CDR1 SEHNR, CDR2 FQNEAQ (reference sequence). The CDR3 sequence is CASSSWTSPGDTQYF. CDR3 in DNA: TGTGCCAGCAGCTCGTGGACTAGTCCCGGAGATACGCAGTATTTT.

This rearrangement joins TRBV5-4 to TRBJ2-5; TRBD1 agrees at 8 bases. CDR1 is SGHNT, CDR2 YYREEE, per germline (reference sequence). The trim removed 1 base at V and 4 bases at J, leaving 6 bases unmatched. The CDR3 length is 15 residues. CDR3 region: CASSLMGQVLETQYF. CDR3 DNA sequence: TGTGCCAGCAGCTTGATGGGACAGGTCCTAGAGACCCAGTACTTC.

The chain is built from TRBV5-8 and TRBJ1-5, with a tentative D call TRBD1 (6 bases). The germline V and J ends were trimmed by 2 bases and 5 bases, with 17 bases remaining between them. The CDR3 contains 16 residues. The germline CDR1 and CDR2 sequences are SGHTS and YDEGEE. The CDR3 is CASSFFQGWDDQPQHF. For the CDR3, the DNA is TGTGCCAGCAGCTTCTTTCAGGGGTGGGACGATCAGCCCCAGCATTTT.

CDR3 in DNA: TGTGCCAGCAGCTTGGGATCGGCAGGCTATAGGAATTACAATGAGCAGTTCTTC. This translates into CASSLGSAGYRNYNEQFF. V is TRBV5-6 and J is TRBJ2-1, with no clear D. V was clipped by 0 bases and J by 4 bases, with 20 bases between them. This CDR3 spans 18 amino acids. The germline V gene encodes CDR1 SGHDT and CDR2 YYEEEE.

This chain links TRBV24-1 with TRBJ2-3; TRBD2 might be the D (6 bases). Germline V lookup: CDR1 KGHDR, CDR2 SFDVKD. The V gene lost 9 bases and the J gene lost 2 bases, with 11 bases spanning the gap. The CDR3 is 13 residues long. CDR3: CATAGTYTDTQYF. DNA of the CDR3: TGTGCCACCGCAGGGACTTACACAGATACGCAGTATTTT.

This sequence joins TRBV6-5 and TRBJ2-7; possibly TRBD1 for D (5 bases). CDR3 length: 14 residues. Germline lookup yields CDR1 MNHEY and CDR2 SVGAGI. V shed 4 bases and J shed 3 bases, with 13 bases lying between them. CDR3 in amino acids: CASSFYTGNYEQYV. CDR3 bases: TGTGCCAGCAGTTTTTATACAGGAAACTACGAGCAGTACGTC.

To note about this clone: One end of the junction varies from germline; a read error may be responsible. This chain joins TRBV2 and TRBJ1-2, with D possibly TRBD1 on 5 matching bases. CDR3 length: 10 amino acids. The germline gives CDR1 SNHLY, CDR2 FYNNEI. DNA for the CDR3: TGCGTGGACAATAGTTATGGCTACACCTTC. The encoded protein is CVDNSYGYTF.

The CDR3 nucleotides read TGTGCCAGCTCGTCGACAGGGGGCTGGAATCAGCCCCAGCATTTT. This codes for CASSSTGGWNQPQHF. This chain uses TRBV18 with TRBJ1-5; TRBD1 matches at 10 bases. V was clipped by 6 bases and J by 4 bases; unmatched bases: 6. The germline V gene encodes CDR1 KGHSH and CDR2 LQKENI. CDR3 length equals 15 residues.

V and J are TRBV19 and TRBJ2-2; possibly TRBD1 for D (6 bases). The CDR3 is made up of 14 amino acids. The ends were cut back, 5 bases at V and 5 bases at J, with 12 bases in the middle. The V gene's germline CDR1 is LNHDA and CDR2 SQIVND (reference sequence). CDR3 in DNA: TGTGCCAGTAGTGTCCTCAGGGGAACCGGGGAGCTGTTTTTT. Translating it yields CASSVLRGTGELFF.

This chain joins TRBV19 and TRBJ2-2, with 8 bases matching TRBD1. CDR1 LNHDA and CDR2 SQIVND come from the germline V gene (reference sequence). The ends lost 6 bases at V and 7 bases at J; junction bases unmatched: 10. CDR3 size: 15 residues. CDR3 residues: CASRRRQGKGGELFF. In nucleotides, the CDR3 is TGTGCCAGTAGACGTCGACAGGGGAAAGGCGGGGAGCTGTTTTTT.

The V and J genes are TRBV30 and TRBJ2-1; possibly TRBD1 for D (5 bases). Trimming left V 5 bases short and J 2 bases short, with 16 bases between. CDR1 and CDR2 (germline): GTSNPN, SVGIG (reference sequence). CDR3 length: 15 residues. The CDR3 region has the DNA TGTGCCTGGGACCGCACAGGAGTTGCCTACAATGAGCAGTTCTTC. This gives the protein CAWDRTGVAYNEQFF.

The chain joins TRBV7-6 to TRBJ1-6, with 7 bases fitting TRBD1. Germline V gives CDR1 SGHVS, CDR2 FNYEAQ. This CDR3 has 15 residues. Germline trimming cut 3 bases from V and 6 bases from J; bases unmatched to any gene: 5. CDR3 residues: CASSFQDRTNSPLHF. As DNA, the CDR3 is TGTGCCAGCAGCTTTCAGGACAGGACTAATTCACCCCTCCACTTT.

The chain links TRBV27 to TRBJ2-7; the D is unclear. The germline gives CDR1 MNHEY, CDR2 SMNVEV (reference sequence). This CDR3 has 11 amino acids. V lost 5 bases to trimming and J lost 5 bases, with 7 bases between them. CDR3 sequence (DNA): TGTGCCAGCAGTGGGCCCCACGAGCAGTACTTC. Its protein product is CASSGPHEQYF.

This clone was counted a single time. For the CDR3, the DNA is TGCGCCAGCAGCTTGGAGTCCACGGGGGTCTACAATGAGCAGTTCTTC. Translation gives CASSLESTGVYNEQFF. The gene calls are TRBV5-1 and TRBJ2-1, with D tentatively TRBD2 (6 bases). Germline V gives CDR1 SGHRS, CDR2 YFSETQ. CDR3 length equals 16 residues. V gave up 0 bases and J gave up 3 bases, with 13 bases separating them.

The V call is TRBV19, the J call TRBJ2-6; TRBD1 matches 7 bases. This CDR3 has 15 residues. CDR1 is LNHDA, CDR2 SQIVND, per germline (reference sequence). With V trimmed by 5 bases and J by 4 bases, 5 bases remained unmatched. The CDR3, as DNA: TGTGCCAGTAGTGTTACAGGGGCAGGGGCCAACGTCCTGACTTTC. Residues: CASSVTGAGANVLTF.

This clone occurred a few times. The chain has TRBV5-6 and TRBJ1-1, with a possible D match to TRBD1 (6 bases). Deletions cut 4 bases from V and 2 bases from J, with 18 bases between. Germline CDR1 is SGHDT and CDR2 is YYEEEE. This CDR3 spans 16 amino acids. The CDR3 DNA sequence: TGTGCCAGCAGCAGGCGACAGGCGGTCCCAAACACTGAAGCTTTCTTT. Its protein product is CASSRRQAVPNTEAFF.